Included here is one T cell receptor (beta chain) sequence, with context. Its antigen remains unidentified. Method: immunoSEQ multiplex PCR; TCRdb's copy keeps in-frame clones and lacks some. The sample holds some 1.4 million clones, over 95% seen once. The CDR3 has 16 residues. Between the trimmed V and J ends, which lost 5 bases and 3 bases, there was a span of 19 bases. CDR1 and CDR2 from the germline V gene are SGHTS and YDEGEE. This entry is derived from a study of shared clonotypes between healthy human individuals. Study-wide results and caveats: Naive subsets typically showed greater estimated richness than memory subsets.

This rearrangement joins TRBV5-8 to TRBJ2-3; TRBD2 might be the D (6 bases). This receptor was obtained from a young man in good health. Source material: naive CD4+ T cells sorted from blood. The sample's subset: CD45RA+ positively selected. The CDR3 sequence: CASSYVSGVGTDTQYF. The CDR3 nucleotides read TGTGCCAGCAGTTATGTCTCGGGAGTGGGGACAGATACGCAGTATTTT.